This TCR beta chain is from a study of response to subunit inactivated influenza vaccine. TCRdb recomputed calls from the RT-PCR reads with MiXCR, one row per CDR3 protein. The sample has about half a million distinct CDR3 sequences, approximately 7.1% seen once; the top ten hold approximately 13%. Whole-study results and caveats: Authors proposed each seasonal influenza vaccination draws in few new T cells.

This CDR3 comprises 16 residues. V lost 2 bases to trimming and J lost 0 bases, with 12 bases between them. Concerning this clonotype: What it recognizes is unknown.

The TCR originated in a man aged 45-69 years who received an inactivated influenza vaccine. The sequencing here drew on PBMCs from blood, taken less than 25 months after vaccination. V and J are TRBV12-3 or TRBV12-4 and TRBJ2-3; D uncertain. The CDR3 bases are TGTGCCAGCAGTTTATATCGTAACGTAAGCACAGATACGCAGTATTTT. It encodes CASSLYRNVSTDTQYF.